These 8 T cell receptor beta chains came from one sample sequenced in a study of blood T cell repertoires in COVID-19. The data were produced by immunoSEQ multiplex PCR, yet TCRdb's version contains in-frame clones alone and is incomplete. The repertoire consists of approximately 670,000 clones, with over 80% occurring once and the leading ten covering over 0.2%. The specimen sequenced was peripheral blood. Source of these receptors: a young woman with acute or convalescent COVID-19.

V is TRBV6-5 and J is TRBJ2-7; TRBD1 matches 9 bases. Trimming took 4 bases from V and 3 from J; bases not matched to a gene: 7. CDR1 MNHEY and CDR2 SVGAGI come from the germline V gene. CDR3 length: 15 residues. CDR3 sequence: CASSFTGTGLYEQYF. The CDR3, as DNA: TGTGCCAGCAGTTTCACCGGGACAGGGCTCTACGAGCAGTACTTC.

The chain links TRBV30 to TRBJ2-5; no definite D call. The germline CDR1 and CDR2 sequences are GTSNPN and SVGIG (reference sequence). Trimming took off 2 bases at V and 4 bases at J, with 11 bases between the two ends. The CDR3 has 13 amino acids. CDR3 in amino acids: CAWSNSGRETQYF. As DNA, the CDR3 is TGTGCCTGGAGTAATTCAGGAAGAGAGACCCAGTACTTC.

This clone was observed once. The chain is built from TRBV13 and TRBJ1-2, with D perhaps matching TRBD1 (5 bases). V lost 6 bases to trimming and J lost 5 bases, with 16 bases between them. The germline V gene has CDR1 PRHDT and CDR2 FYEKMQ (reference sequence). This CDR3 has 14 amino acids. The CDR3 spells CASSWQRDLYGYTF. The CDR3 DNA reads TGTGCCAGCAGTTGGCAGCGGGACCTATATGGCTACACCTTC.

The chain carries TRBV7-2 and TRBJ2-3; D gene ambiguous. Germline V gives CDR1 SGHTA, CDR2 FQGNSA. Trimming cost V 3 bases and J 2 bases, with 6 bases left between them. The CDR3 consists of 13 residues. The CDR3 spells CASSFPFTDTQYF. The CDR3 bases are TGTGCCAGCAGCTTTCCTTTCACAGATACGCAGTATTTT.

The V call is TRBV18, the J call TRBJ1-2; D is undetermined. The CDR3 is made up of 13 amino acids. Germline V gene data show CDR1 as KGHSH and CDR2 as LQKENI. V was cut by 3 bases and J by 4 bases, with 9 bases left in between. The CDR3 loop is CASSPLNSYGYTF. CDR3 DNA: TGTGCCAGCTCACCTCTGAACAGCTATGGCTACACCTTC.

The chain couples TRBV5-6 to TRBJ1-3; unclear D gene. The CDR3 is 15 residues long. Trimming cost V 5 bases and J 4 bases, with 16 bases left between them. Germline V CDR1 and CDR2: SGHDT, YYEEEE. The CDR3: CASRSRSTPGNTIYF. CDR3 coding DNA: TGTGCCAGCAGATCCCGGAGTACGCCAGGAAACACCATATATTTT.

The table lists this clone with a few counts. The V and J genes are TRBV6-1 and TRBJ2-5, with 9 bases matching TRBD2. V gave up 1 base and J gave up 5 bases; unmatched junction bases: 5. The V gene's germline CDR1 is MNHNS and CDR2 SASEGT. CDR3 size: 15 residues. CDR3 nucleotide sequence: TGTGCCAGCAGTGAAGGGCTAGCGGGGAGTGAGACCCAGTACTTC. Its translation is CASSEGLAGSETQYF.

The genes are TRBV20-1 and TRBJ1-1; TRBD1 might be the D (6 bases). The V gene's germline CDR1 is DFQATT and CDR2 SNEGSKA (reference sequence). The CDR3 is 15 residues long. Deletions cut 3 bases from V and 4 bases from J, with 18 bases between. DNA of the CDR3: TGCAGTGCTAGTTCCCCAACAGGGACGGTCACTGAAGCTTTCTTT. It is translated as CSASSPTGTVTEAFF.